This T cell receptor (beta chain) was obtained from a study of T cells in Graves' hyperthyroidism and ophthalmopathy. Findings and caveats of the study: Clonotypes that were expanded in thyroid above 0.001 mostly appeared in blood too.

The V and J ends lost 4 bases and 2 bases respectively, with 12 bases between them. The CDR3 has 14 residues. Germline CDR1 and CDR2: SGDLS and YYNGEE. This clonotype was picked up a small number of times. No antigen is known for it. The TCR beta CDR3 regions underwent amplification using RNA transcripts as the source. First-round RT-PCR of the TCR CDR3 relied on the HTBI primer set. TCRdb fed the multiplex PCR reads into MiXCR, producing one record per CDR3 protein. The top ten clones hold 15% of a sample with fewer than 850,000 distinct CDR3 sequences, around a sixth of them seen once. V and J are TRBV9 and TRBJ1-2; no clear D. The sequencing input was blood. This receptor was taken from a middle-aged man with Graves' hyperthyroidism. This CDR3 is CASSTRGGNYGYTF. The CDR3 region has the DNA TGTGCCAGCAGCACCCGGGGAGGGAACTATGGCTACACCTTC.